This record looks at one T cell receptor beta chain sequence and its context. TCRdb keeps only in-frame clones here, not all; method: immunoSEQ multiplex PCR. The sample holds some 20,000 clones, just over 85% seen once. This record comes from a study of PD-L1 blockade in urothelial cancer. Study as a whole: Blood analyses occurred 3 weeks (second dose) and 6 weeks post treatment start.

The CDR3 extends over 15 amino acids. Trimming pared 2 bases from V and 0 bases from J, leaving 11 bases between. Germline values: CDR1 GTSNPN, CDR2 SVGIG (reference sequence). The clonotype was recovered from a man aged 45-60 years with urothelial cancer. The material sequenced was PBMCs, taken around atezolizumab (anti-PD-L1) treatment. The J gene is TRBJ1-3, the V gene TRBV30, with D perhaps matching TRBD1 (5 bases). CDR3 nucleotides: TGTGCCTGGAGTCCAGGGTGGTCCTCTGGAAACACCATATATTTT. It yields the protein CAWSPGWSSGNTIYF.